Listed below are T cell receptor beta chains from one sample, sequenced in a study of T cell responses to AZD1222 COVID-19 vaccine. Repertoires were generated with immunoSEQ multiplex PCR, while TCRdb's copy carries only in-frame clones and drops some. The table shows over 130,000 clones, with 92% occurring only once. Material: peripheral blood, obtained 28 days after the second AZD1222 dose. Receptor source: an adult who received the AZD1222 COVID-19 vaccine. CDR3s include the opening cysteine and the closing phenylalanine or tryptophan. Each record gives: D gene, V gene, J gene, clone size, CDR3 protein, CDR3 DNA. A D gene is named only where the DNA matches it firmly. Clone size, where shown, is once, few, many, or a class for clones that have expanded.

D gene: .
V gene: TRBV11-3
J gene: TRBJ2-7
clone size: .
CDR3 protein: CASSLEWNTVQYF
CDR3 DNA: TGTGCCAGCAGCTTAGAATGGAATACGGTGCAGTACTTC

D gene: .
V gene: TRBV5-1
J gene: TRBJ1-6
clone size: .
CDR3 protein: CASSRGDSPLHF
CDR3 DNA: TGCGCCAGCAGCCGGGGTGATTCACCCCTCCACTTT

D gene: TRBD1
V gene: TRBV3-1/TRBV3-2
J gene: TRBJ2-2
clone size: few
CDR3 protein: CASRQGSNTGELFF
CDR3 DNA: TGTGCCAGCCGACAGGGTTCGAACACCGGGGAGCTGTTTTTT

D gene: TRBD2
V gene: TRBV4-3
J gene: TRBJ2-7
clone size: .
CDR3 protein: CASSQDRGRASYEQYF
CDR3 DNA: TGCGCCAGCAGCCAAGATAGAGGGAGGGCTTCCTACGAGCAGTACTTC

D gene: TRBD1
V gene: TRBV10-1
J gene: TRBJ2-2
clone size: once
CDR3 protein: CASSRTGGWTGELFF
CDR3 DNA: TGCGCCAGCAGTCGAACAGGGGGCTGGACCGGGGAGCTGTTTTTT

D gene: .
V gene: TRBV5-1
J gene: TRBJ1-2
clone size: .
CDR3 protein: CASSPQGGGYTF
CDR3 DNA: TGCGCCAGCAGCCCCCAGGGTGGAGGCTACACCTTC

D gene: .
V gene: TRBV2
J gene: TRBJ2-7
clone size: .
CDR3 protein: CASLGSSYEQYF
CDR3 DNA: TGTGCCAGCCTTGGCAGCTCCTACGAGCAGTACTTC

D gene: .
V gene: TRBV18
J gene: TRBJ2-2
clone size: .
CDR3 protein: CASSPPTGELFF
CDR3 DNA: TGTGCCAGCTCACCACCCACCGGGGAGCTGTTTTTT

D gene: .
V gene: TRBV7-2
J gene: TRBJ2-3
clone size: .
CDR3 protein: CASSLGRTDTQYF
CDR3 DNA: TGTGCCAGCAGCTTAGGGAGGACAGATACGCAGTATTTT

D gene: TRBD1
V gene: TRBV7-2
J gene: TRBJ1-1
clone size: .
CDR3 protein: CASSWGTGGMTFF
CDR3 DNA: TGTGCCAGCAGCTGGGGGACAGGGGGTATGACTTTCTTT

D gene: .
V gene: TRBV2
J gene: TRBJ1-5
clone size: .
CDR3 protein: CASSRDQDQPQHF
CDR3 DNA: TGTGCCAGCTCGCGGGATCAGGATCAGCCCCAGCATTTT

D gene: TRBD1
V gene: TRBV18
J gene: TRBJ1-2
clone size: .
CDR3 protein: CASSLGQGNYGYTF
CDR3 DNA: TGTGCCAGCTCATTAGGACAGGGAAACTATGGCTACACCTTC

D gene: .
V gene: TRBV19
J gene: TRBJ2-7
clone size: .
CDR3 protein: CASSITGALVGQYF
CDR3 DNA: TGTGCCAGTAGTATAACGGGAGCTCTCGTGGGGCAGTACTTC

D gene: .
V gene: TRBV12-3/TRBV12-4
J gene: TRBJ2-5
clone size: .
CDR3 protein: CASSYFGETQYF
CDR3 DNA: TGTGCCAGCAGTTACTTCGGAGAGACCCAGTACTTC

D gene: TRBD1
V gene: TRBV9
J gene: TRBJ2-2
clone size: .
CDR3 protein: CASSPLTGAPNTGELFF
CDR3 DNA: TGTGCCAGCAGCCCATTGACAGGGGCCCCCAACACCGGGGAGCTGTTTTTT

D gene: .
V gene: TRBV7-2
J gene: TRBJ2-5
clone size: .
CDR3 protein: CASSPLGHRYQETQYF
CDR3 DNA: TGTGCCAGCAGCCCGTTAGGGCACAGGTACCAAGAGACCCAGTACTTC

D gene: TRBD1
V gene: TRBV11-2
J gene: TRBJ2-5
clone size: .
CDR3 protein: CASSQGVWETQYF
CDR3 DNA: TGTGCCAGCAGCCAGGGGGTTTGGGAGACCCAGTACTTC

D gene: .
V gene: TRBV7-8
J gene: TRBJ1-2
clone size: .
CDR3 protein: CASSKGGTANYGYTF
CDR3 DNA: TGTGCCAGCAGCAAGGGCGGGACGGCTAACTATGGCTACACCTTC

D gene: TRBD2
V gene: TRBV7-8
J gene: TRBJ2-5
clone size: .
CDR3 protein: CASSSRLAGGQETQYF
CDR3 DNA: TGTGCCAGCAGCAGCCGACTAGCGGGGGGACAAGAGACCCAGTACTTC

D gene: .
V gene: TRBV9
J gene: TRBJ1-1
clone size: .
CDR3 protein: CASSVGYNSDTEAFF
CDR3 DNA: TGTGCCAGCAGCGTAGGCTACAACTCGGACACTGAAGCTTTCTTT

D gene: TRBD1
V gene: TRBV7-2
J gene: TRBJ1-1
clone size: .
CDR3 protein: CASSWTGNTEAFF
CDR3 DNA: TGTGCCAGCAGCTGGACAGGAAACACTGAAGCTTTCTTT